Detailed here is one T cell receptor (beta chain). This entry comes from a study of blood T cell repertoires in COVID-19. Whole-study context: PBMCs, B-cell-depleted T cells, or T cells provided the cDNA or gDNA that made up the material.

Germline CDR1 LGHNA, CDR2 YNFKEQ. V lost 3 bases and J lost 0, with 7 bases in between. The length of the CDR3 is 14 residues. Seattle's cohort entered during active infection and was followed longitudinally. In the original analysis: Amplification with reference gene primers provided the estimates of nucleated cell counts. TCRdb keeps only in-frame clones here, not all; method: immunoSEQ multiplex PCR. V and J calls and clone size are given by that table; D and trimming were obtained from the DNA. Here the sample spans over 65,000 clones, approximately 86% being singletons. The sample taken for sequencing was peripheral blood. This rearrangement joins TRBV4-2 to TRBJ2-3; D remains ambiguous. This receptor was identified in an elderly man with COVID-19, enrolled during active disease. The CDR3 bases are TGTGCCAGCAGCCAGCTAACTAGCACAGATACGCAGTATTTT. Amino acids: CASSQLTSTDTQYF.